Following are 24 T cell receptor beta chains from one sample sequenced in a study of blood T cells in healthy people across ages. Then a second PCR, running about 6 to 12 cycles, was carried out with a sample-barcoded 5' primer and a J-beta primer mix. TCRdb ran MiXCR on the 5' RACE reads and lists one entry per CDR3 protein. The sample holds about 640,000 distinct CDR3 sequences, about 53% seen once. The sequencing sample was made of blood. The receptors shown here come from a man aged 55 to 69 in good health.

V is TRBV20-1 and J is TRBJ2-7; a possible D gene is TRBD2 (6 bases). The J call may be mistaken, given a closer DNA end match to TRBJ2-5. This CDR3 spans 12 amino acids. CDR1 and CDR2 (germline): DFQATT, SNEGSKA (reference sequence). In nucleotides, the CDR3 is TGCAGTGCGACGGGAGTCGGAGAGACCCAGTACTTC. As protein: CSATGVGETQYF.

This clonotype was seen many times. CDR3 region: CASSLETGPAFEQYF. The CDR3 DNA reads as TGTGCCAGCAGCTTAGAAACAGGGCCGGCTTTTGAGCAGTACTTC. The chain uses TRBV11-2 and TRBJ2-7, with D perhaps TRBD1 (6 bases). Germline CDR1 is SGHAT and CDR2 is FQNNGV. This CDR3 spans 15 amino acids. The V and J ends lost 0 bases and 7 bases respectively, with 16 bases between them.

V is TRBV5-1 and J is TRBJ2-3, with D maybe TRBD1 (5 bases). The CDR3 has 14 residues. CDR1 and CDR2 from the germline V gene are SGHRS and YFSETQ. The V end was cut by 2 bases, the J end by 0 bases, with 7 bases between. The CDR3 protein is CASSLQVSTDTQYF. Here the CDR3 DNA reads TGCGCCAGCAGCTTACAGGTTAGCACAGATACGCAGTATTTT.

The chain employs TRBV6-6 and TRBJ2-5, with 10 bases lining up with TRBD2. The germline gives CDR1 MNHNY, CDR2 SVGAGI (reference sequence). This CDR3 has 17 residues. V shed 0 bases, J shed 4 bases, and the junction held 8 bases outside the gene matches. In DNA, the CDR3 is TGTGCCAGCAGTTACTCGAGAGGGGGGACTAGCGTAGAGACCCAGTACTTC. It codes for CASSYSRGGTSVETQYF.

This clonotype was seen more than once but under ten times. This chain connects TRBV3-1 to TRBJ2-7, with D maybe TRBD1 (6 bases). This CDR3 has 13 amino acids. Germline V gives CDR1 LGHDT, CDR2 YNNKEL (reference sequence). V was cut by 3 bases and J by 7 bases, with 13 bases left in between. This chain's CDR3 is CASSHDRSGEQYF. CDR3 in DNA: TGTGCCAGCAGCCATGACAGGTCCGGTGAGCAGTACTTC.

The rearrangement links TRBV6-1 to TRBJ2-5, with D possibly matching TRBD2 (6 bases). The CDR3 runs to 16 residues. V lost 0 bases to trimming and J lost 1 base, with 12 bases between them. Looked up from germline, CDR1 is MNHNS and CDR2 is SASEGT. This CDR3 reads CASSEAGGPPQETQYF. The CDR3 DNA reads as TGTGCCAGCAGTGAAGCAGGAGGGCCCCCCCAAGAGACCCAGTACTTC.

The chain has TRBV11-2 and TRBJ2-7, with D perhaps TRBD2 (6 bases). The DNA end is more similar to TRBJ2-5, so the J call may be wrong. Germline V lookup: CDR1 SGHAT, CDR2 FQNNGV. This CDR3 contains 13 residues. Here the CDR3 DNA reads TGTGCCAGCAGCCCTGGGGGGATAGGGACCCAGTACTTC. It encodes CASSPGGIGTQYF.

This clonotype appeared once. The genes are TRBV4-1 and TRBJ1-2, with TRBD1 identical over 10 bases. The junction had 8 bases not matched to a gene; V was cut back by 4 bases and J by 6 bases. This CDR3 is 15 amino acids long. From germline, CDR1 is MGHRA and CDR2 YSYEKL. This CDR3 is CASSPLRGTGDGYTF. DNA for the CDR3: TGCGCCAGCAGCCCGCTTAGGGGGACAGGGGATGGCTACACCTTC.

This clonotype showed up just a few times. This rearrangement joins TRBV6-1 to TRBJ2-7, with a possible D match to TRBD2 (6 bases). The DNA matches TRBJ2-5 better at its end, which makes the J call doubtful. CDR3 length: 12 residues. Germline V lookup: CDR1 MNHNS, CDR2 SASEGT. CDR3 loop: CASSEIGGTQYF. The DNA for the CDR3 is TGTGCCAGCAGTGAAATCGGGGGGACCCAGTACTTC.

This clonotype was picked up one time. This chain connects TRBV20-1 to TRBJ2-1, with 12 bases identical to TRBD2. The ends lost 2 bases at V and 9 bases at J; junction bases unmatched: 8. The CDR3 length is 15 residues. Germline-derived CDR1 and CDR2 are DFQATT and SNEGSKA (reference sequence). CDR3 DNA sequence: TGCAGTGCTAGACTAGCGGGGGGGCAGGTGGCTGAGCAGTTCTTC. Protein sequence: CSARLAGGQVAEQFF.

This chain uses TRBV2 with TRBJ2-1; TRBD2 agrees at 11 bases. Germline V gene data show CDR1 as SNHLY and CDR2 as FYNNEI. The CDR3 has 15 amino acids. Germline trimming cut 3 bases from V and 9 bases from J; bases unmatched to any gene: 7. The DNA for the CDR3 is TGTGCCAGCAGTGAGTTAGCGGGGGGGCGTGGTGAGCAGTTCTTC. Protein sequence: CASSELAGGRGEQFF.

This chain connects TRBV6-2 or TRBV6-3 to TRBJ2-3; 11 bases align to TRBD1. The length of the CDR3 is 15 residues. J lost 5 bases, V lost 7 bases, and 8 bases had no gene match. The germline CDR1 and CDR2 sequences are MNHEY and SVGEGT. The CDR3, as DNA: TGTGCCAGCACCAATGGACAGGGGGCTGGAGATACGCAGTATTTT. Protein product: CASTNGQGAGDTQYF.

This chain links TRBV3-1 with TRBJ2-1; TRBD1 matches at 8 bases. CDR3 size: 14 residues. Germline lookup yields CDR1 LGHDT and CDR2 YNNKEL (reference sequence). Trimming removed 5 bases from V and 9 bases from J; junction bases left unmatched: 9. The CDR3 DNA is TGTGCCAGCAGCTCTCGGACAGGGTTAGGTGAGCAGTTCTTC. This codes for CASSSRTGLGEQFF.

Regarding this clonotype: Just one base apart from a much larger clone, this may be a read error. The chain recombines TRBV5-1 with TRBJ2-3; 8 bases are shared with TRBD2. CDR3 size: 15 residues. Germline V lookup: CDR1 SGHRS, CDR2 YFSETQ. The CDR3 DNA reads as TGCGCCAGCAGCTTTAGCGGGGCTAGCACAGATACGCAGAATTTT. Its protein is CASSFSGASTDTQNF.

This clonotype has only a few counts. This rearrangement joins TRBV7-2 to TRBJ2-5, with D maybe TRBD2 (7 bases). CDR3 length equals 15 residues. V was clipped by 8 bases and J by 4 bases, with 20 bases between them. Looked up from germline, CDR1 is SGHTA and CDR2 is FQGNSA. In nucleotides, the CDR3 is TGTGCCAGCGCATCCACGGGGGGCCCCAGAGAGACCCAGTACTTC. This gives the protein CASASTGGPRETQYF. Drawing the rest from reference TRBV7-2 and TRBJ2-5, the complete variable domain is GAGVSQSPSNKVTEKGKDVELRCDPISGHTALYWYRQSLGQGLEFLIYFQGNSAPDKSGLPSDRFSAERTGGSVSTLTIQRTQQEDSAVYLCASASTGGPRETQYFGPGTRLLVL.

In DNA form, the CDR3 reads TGTGCCAGCAGACGACATAGCGGGGGGGCAATGGAAGAGACCCAGTACTTC. It is translated as CASRRHSGGAMEETQYF. The chain uses TRBV3-1 and TRBJ2-7, with 11 bases aligning to TRBD2. The J call is in doubt because the DNA end fits TRBJ2-5 better. Germline assignment: CDR1 LGHDT and CDR2 YNNKEL (reference sequence). CDR3 size: 17 residues.

This chain links TRBV4-1 with TRBJ2-2; D perhaps matches TRBD2 (5 bases). Between the trimmed V and J ends, which lost 10 bases and 1 base, there was a span of 10 bases. Germline loops: CDR1 MGHRA, CDR2 YSYEKL. The CDR3 runs to 13 residues. CDR3 nucleotide sequence: TGCGCCACCCGAGCGGTGAACACCGGGGAGCTGTTTTTT. This sequence encodes CATRAVNTGELFF.

The V gene is TRBV14, the J gene TRBJ2-1; D possibly uses TRBD1 or TRBD2 (6 bases each). Germline CDR1 reads SGHDN; CDR2 reads FVKESK. Trimming removed 5 bases at V and 6 bases at J, with 11 bases between. This CDR3 region has 13 residues. The CDR3 coding sequence is TGTGCCAGCAGCGGGGGGCCTTTCAATGAGCAGTTCTTC. Its protein product is CASSGGPFNEQFF.

The rearrangement uses TRBV4-1 and TRBJ1-6; unclear D gene. The CDR3 length is 15 residues. The V end lost 4 bases, the J end lost 4 bases, and 11 bases lay between the germline ends. Germline V CDR1 and CDR2: MGHRA, YSYEKL. CDR3 residues: CASSPRDDYNSPLHF. CDR3 coding DNA: TGCGCCAGCAGCCCCCGAGACGATTATAATTCACCCCTCCACTTT.

Details on this clonotype: Mismatch with germline at one junction end may stem from a read error. J is TRBJ2-3 and V is TRBV28; TRBD2 agrees at 8 bases. Germline CDR1 MDHEN, CDR2 SYDVKM. The CDR3 runs to 15 residues. The CDR3 DNA is TGTGCCAGCAGTACCGGGGGGGCCCCCCCAGAAACGCAGAATTTT. Protein product: CASSTGGAPPETQNF.

The chain combines TRBV24-1 with TRBJ2-3, with 8 bases that match TRBD2. The CDR3 is made up of 15 amino acids. Losses at the gene ends were 7 bases for V and 8 bases for J; bases not matched to a gene: 13. Germline V gene sequence: CDR1 KGHDR, CDR2 SFDVKD. CDR3: CATREAGDRKGTQYF. The CDR3 DNA is TGTGCCACCAGGGAAGCGGGGGACCGTAAGGGTACGCAGTATTTT.

The chain links TRBV7-2 to TRBJ2-2; 9 bases are shared with TRBD2. Germline CDR1 SGHTA, CDR2 FQGNSA. The CDR3 length is 16 residues. Trimming took 6 bases from V and 0 from J; bases not matched to a gene: 5. CDR3 coding DNA: TGTGCCAGCAGTCTCCCTAGCGGGGCGAACACCGGGGAGCTGTTTTTT. It translates to CASSLPSGANTGELFF.

This clonotype was detected only a few times. CDR3 protein: CASSPRGLGETQYF. The DNA for the CDR3 is TGTGCCAGCAGCCCACGGGGCCTTGGGGAGACCCAGTACTTC. The chain uses TRBV7-9 and TRBJ2-5, with D perhaps given as TRBD1 or TRBD2 (5 bases each). CDR3 length: 14 residues. Trimming stripped 5 bases from V and 5 bases from J, with 15 bases between. Per the germline V gene, CDR1 is SEHNR and CDR2 is FQNEAQ (reference sequence).

This sequence joins TRBV20-1 and TRBJ2-7, with no clear D. The J call may not be correct, given that the DNA end is closer to TRBJ2-1. This CDR3 spans 10 amino acids. Germline CDR1 reads DFQATT; CDR2 reads SNEGSKA (reference sequence). CDR3 nucleotide sequence: TGCAGTGCTAGTGATGAGACCCAGTTCTTC. It translates to CSASDETQFF.